Each of the 22 T cell receptor beta chains below was sequenced from the same sample in a study of T cell repertoires in cytomegalovirus infection. TCRdb re-called the reads through MiXCR, storing one row per CDR3 protein. Of about a million distinct CDR3 sequences in the sample, approximately 31% were seen once. The antigens these receptors bind are not known. The material was cultured CD8+ T cells from PBMCs, obtained from culture after CMV antigen stimulation. The receptors here all came from a human donor in good health (CMV status not recorded). Some clones in this sample may be carry-over from other donors' samples.

This clonotype was counted at least ten times. The chain uses TRBV7-2 and TRBJ2-7, with 14 bases identical to TRBD2. The CDR3 is 16 amino acids. CDR1 is SGHTA and CDR2 is FQGNSA in the germline V gene. The junction had 5 bases not matched to a gene; V was cut back by 5 bases and J by 2 bases. This CDR3 is CASSRTSGGTTYEQYF. The DNA for the CDR3 is TGTGCCAGCAGCCGGACTAGCGGGGGGACCACCTACGAGCAGTACTTC.

The V call is TRBV7-8, the J call TRBJ1-4; possibly TRBD1 for D (6 bases). V lost 2 bases and J lost 5, with 21 bases in between. The CDR3 contains 18 residues. Germline V gene sequence: CDR1 SGHVS, CDR2 FQNEAQ. CDR3 sequence (DNA): TGTGCCAGCAGCTTATCTGGACAGACAATTTTGGACAATGAAAAACTGTTTTTT. This encodes CASSLSGQTILDNEKLFF.

This clonotype was seen a few times. The chain employs TRBV19 and TRBJ1-1; no clear D gene. This CDR3 spans 15 amino acids. The V end lost 5 bases, the J end lost 3 bases, and 16 bases lay between the germline ends. Germline V CDR1 and CDR2: LNHDA, SQIVND (reference sequence). CDR3 residues: CASSLRLTADTEAFF. CDR3 DNA: TGTGCCAGTAGTCTGAGACTGACGGCGGACACTGAAGCTTTCTTT.

The CDR3 nucleotides are TGTGCCAGCAGTTACGTCCGGGACCTGAACACTGAAGCTTTCTTT. Its translation is CASSYVRDLNTEAFF. The chain links TRBV6-6 to TRBJ1-1, with D possibly matching TRBD1 (5 bases). V lost 2 bases, J lost 0 bases, and 10 bases lay in between. Germline CDR1 reads MNHNY; CDR2 reads SVGAGI (reference sequence). This CDR3 is 15 amino acids long.

This clonotype has only a few counts. The chain uses TRBV10-3 and TRBJ2-1; TRBD1 matches at 8 bases. CDR1 is ENHRY and CDR2 is SYGVKD in the germline V gene. This CDR3 contains 14 residues. The trim removed 7 bases at V and 6 bases at J, leaving 8 bases unmatched. CDR3 residues: CAINGADRGNEQFF. CDR3 DNA: TGTGCCATCAACGGAGCTGACAGGGGCAATGAGCAGTTCTTC.

In this sample, this clonotype turned up a few times. V gene TRBV5-5 combines with J gene TRBJ2-7; D possibly corresponds to TRBD2 (6 bases). Germline V lookup: CDR1 SGHKS, CDR2 YYEKEE (reference sequence). There are 14 residues in the CDR3. V gave up 3 bases and J gave up 0 bases, with 10 bases separating them. CDR3 residues: CASSWGGTSYEQYF. CDR3 nucleotides: TGTGCCAGCAGCTGGGGCGGGACCTCCTACGAGCAGTACTTC.

The V call is TRBV4-1, the J call TRBJ1-2; 7 positions match TRBD1. Trimming took 3 bases from V and 5 from J; bases not matched to a gene: 6. The CDR3 contains 14 residues. The germline CDR1 and CDR2 sequences are MGHRA and YSYEKL. DNA of the CDR3: TGCGCCAGCAGCCAGGGACAGAACTCTTATGGCTACACCTTC. Protein: CASSQGQNSYGYTF.

This sequence joins TRBV5-5 and TRBJ2-3, with D perhaps matching TRBD1 or TRBD2 (6 bases each). Germline V gene lookup returns CDR1 SGHKS and CDR2 YYEKEE (reference sequence). Trimming took 4 bases from V and 2 from J, leaving 20 bases between them. The CDR3 is 17 amino acids. CDR3 loop: CASSTFSSGAHTDTQYF. The CDR3 bases are TGTGCCAGCAGCACCTTTTCCTCGGGGGCCCACACAGATACGCAGTATTTT.

The rearrangement joins TRBV2 to TRBJ2-3; TRBD1 matches 12 bases. This CDR3 comprises 16 residues. The germline gives CDR1 SNHLY, CDR2 FYNNEI. Trimming removed 4 bases from V and 4 bases from J; junction bases left unmatched: 6. The CDR3, as DNA: TGTGCCAGCAGTGTACCGGGACAGGGGGCATCAGATACGCAGTATTTT. Amino acids: CASSVPGQGASDTQYF.

The chain has TRBV6-2 or TRBV6-3 and TRBJ1-6, with D unclear. Germline V CDR1 and CDR2: MNHEY, SVGEGT. V was clipped by 6 bases and J by 0 bases, with 15 bases between them. The CDR3 consists of 17 residues. The CDR3 DNA reads as TGTGCCAGCAGCTCGGGTCCAAGGAGCTCCTATAATTCACCCCTCCACTTT. Protein product: CASSSGPRSSYNSPLHF.

The CDR3 spells CASSLEEFGNSPLHF. CDR3 DNA: TGTGCCAGCAGCTTGGAGGAGTTCGGTAATTCACCCCTCCACTTT. This sequence joins TRBV13 and TRBJ1-6; D is ambiguous. The germline gives CDR1 PRHDT, CDR2 FYEKMQ (reference sequence). This CDR3 is built from 15 residues. V was pared by 3 bases and J by 6 bases, with 12 bases between.

The V call is TRBV5-1, the J call TRBJ1-2; D not certain. CDR1 SGHRS and CDR2 YFSETQ come from the germline V gene. The CDR3 contains 13 residues. Between the trimmed V and J ends, which lost 1 base and 3 bases, there was a span of 7 bases. The CDR3 sequence: CASSLKRYYGYTF. CDR3 bases: TGCGCCAGCAGCTTGAAGAGATACTATGGCTACACCTTC.

The chain combines TRBV7-4 with TRBJ1-2; D gene uncertain. Germline V lookup: CDR1 SGHVT, CDR2 SQSDAQ. Trimming left V 2 bases short and J 1 base short, with 17 bases between. This CDR3 is built from 17 residues. The chain's CDR3 is CASSLRDTLPLNYGYTF. The DNA for the CDR3 is TGTGCCAGCAGCTTACGTGACACTTTACCGCTTAACTATGGCTACACCTTC. The variable domain in full, with the rest retrieved from reference TRBV7-4 and TRBJ1-2, is GAGVSQSPRYKVAKRGRDVALRCDSISGHVTLYWYRQTLGQGSEVLTYSQSDAQRDKSGRPSGRFSAERPERSVSTLKIQRTEQGDSAVYLCASSLRDTLPLNYGYTFGSGTRLTVV.

The rearrangement joins TRBV7-9 to TRBJ2-7; 9 bases align to TRBD1. Germline V gene sequence: CDR1 SEHNR, CDR2 FQNEAQ (reference sequence). This CDR3 contains 15 residues. V dropped 0 bases and J dropped 9; count of bases not matched to a gene: 9. CDR3 nucleotide sequence: TGTGCCAGCAGCTTAGCGGAGTATCAGACAGGGGGGCAGTACTTC. Translated: CASSLAEYQTGGQYF.

This clonotype was detected a few times. The rearrangement joins TRBV24-1 to TRBJ2-1; D remains ambiguous. The CDR3 spans 13 residues. Germline assignment: CDR1 KGHDR and CDR2 SFDVKD. Trimming left V 0 bases short and J 7 bases short, with 6 bases between. The CDR3 reads CATSDLQANEQFF. The CDR3 region has the DNA TGTGCCACCAGTGATTTGCAAGCAAATGAGCAGTTCTTC.

This sequence joins TRBV6-2 or TRBV6-3 and TRBJ1-5, with D perhaps matching TRBD1 (6 bases). The CDR3 is 15 amino acids. The germline V gene encodes CDR1 MNHEY and CDR2 SVGEGT. Trimming removed 6 bases from V and 5 bases from J, with 17 bases in between. The CDR3 is CASSDTRQADQPQHF. The CDR3 DNA is TGTGCCAGCAGCGACACCCGACAGGCGGATCAGCCCCAGCATTTT.

CDR3 residues: CASSFSRLQETQYF. The CDR3 bases are TGTGCCAGCAGTTTTAGTAGACTCCAAGAGACCCAGTACTTC. The rearrangement joins TRBV12-3 or TRBV12-4 to TRBJ2-5; unclear D gene. V gave up 3 bases and J gave up 1 base, with 9 bases separating them. The CDR3 is made up of 14 amino acids.

This clonotype was seen only a few times. V usage is TRBV5-6 and J usage is TRBJ1-4; a possible D gene is TRBD1 (6 bases). The CDR3 is 15 amino acids. Germline CDR1 and CDR2: SGHDT and YYEEEE. Trimming removed 2 bases from V and 4 bases from J, with 12 bases in between. The chain's CDR3 is CASSFRRGLNEKLFF. CDR3 sequence (DNA): TGTGCCAGCAGCTTCCGCAGGGGACTTAATGAAAAACTGTTTTTT.

This rearrangement joins TRBV10-2 to TRBJ2-7; D perhaps matches TRBD2 (5 bases). Trimming removed 11 bases from V and 6 bases from J, with 14 bases in between. Germline-derived CDR1 and CDR2 are WSHSY and SAAADI. The CDR3 contains 11 residues. DNA for the CDR3: TGCGCCTCCCGACGGGGAGCCGAGCAGTACGTC. This translates into CASRRGAEQYV.

About this clonotype: A much more abundant neighbour one base away suggests this may be a read error. The CDR3 does not end in the conserved phenylalanine or tryptophan, so this is likely a read error. V usage is TRBV28 and J usage is TRBJ2-1; 9 bases align to TRBD1. CDR1 is MDHEN and CDR2 is SYDVKM in the germline V gene. V dropped 6 bases and J dropped 4; count of bases not matched to a gene: 10. The CDR3 length is 16 residues. The CDR3 loop is CASSPTGTGPYNEQFI. CDR3 nucleotides: TGTGCCAGCAGCCCGACCGGGACAGGGCCTTACAATGAGCAGTTCATC.

The rearrangement links TRBV7-8 to TRBJ2-5; 9 bases match TRBD2. Germline values: CDR1 SGHVS, CDR2 FQNEAQ. This CDR3 region has 15 residues. The V and J ends lost 5 bases and 1 base, in that order; junction bases with no gene match: 5. CDR3 sequence reads: CASSHRLAAQETQYF. The DNA for the CDR3 is TGTGCCAGCAGCCACCGACTAGCGGCCCAAGAGACCCAGTACTTC.

The chain couples TRBV19 to TRBJ1-1; TRBD1 might be the D (5 bases). The CDR3 extends over 13 amino acids. Trimming cost V 0 bases and J 5 bases, with 7 bases left between them. Germline V gene lookup returns CDR1 LNHDA and CDR2 SQIVND (reference sequence). The CDR3 spells CASSIDRGTEAFF. The CDR3 DNA reads as TGTGCCAGTAGTATAGATAGGGGAACTGAAGCTTTCTTT. Complete variable domain (other parts from reference TRBV19 and TRBJ1-1): DGGITQSPKYLFRKEGQNVTLSCEQNLNHDAMYWYRQDPGQGLRLIYYSQIVNDFQKGDIAEGYSVSREKKESFPLTVTSAQKNPTAFYLCASSIDRGTEAFFGQGTRLTVV.